The clone carrying this T cell receptor beta chain was counted at least ten times. Its antigen is not known. The data belong to a study of Graves' ophthalmopathy and Graves' hyperthyroidism. From RNA, the CDR3 regions of TCR beta chains were amplified and sequenced. Investigators did first-round RT-PCR with HTBI primers, then second-round multiplex PCR. TCRdb analysed the multiplex PCR reads with MiXCR anew, one entry per CDR3 protein. Of hundreds of thousands of distinct CDR3 sequences listed, around a fifth are singletons. Germline V CDR1 and CDR2: SNHLY, FYNNEI. The length of the CDR3 is 14 residues. Unmatched junction bases numbered 4, after V lost 6 bases and J lost 6 bases. Orbital computed tomography, thyroid ultrasound, TRAb, serum thyroxine and clinical symptoms formed the basis of diagnosis. Findings and limits, study-wide: Between ophthalmopathy and stable hyperthyroidism, a 13-signature model drew a separation with around 88% sensitivity and approximately 77% specificity.

The chain employs TRBV2 and TRBJ2-2; 10 positions agree with TRBD1. This clonotype was obtained from a woman younger than 30 with stable Graves' hyperthyroidism. The specimen sequenced was peripheral blood. The CDR3 here is CASSTGQGSGELFF. The CDR3 DNA follows: TGTGCCAGCAGCACGGGACAGGGGTCCGGGGAGCTGTTTTTT.